The rows below give T cell receptor beta chains drawn from one sample of a study of Ad26.COV2.S vaccination and SARS-CoV-2 variants. Using immunoSEQ multiplex PCR, the repertoire was profiled, and TCRdb retains in-frame clones only, with some absent. Of under 600,000 clones in the sample, about nine tenths were seen once. Material: peripheral blood, obtained in a trial of Ad26.COV2.S vaccine versus placebo. These receptors all stem from a person between 18 and 59 years old who received the Ad26.COV2.S COVID-19 vaccine or a placebo. CDR3s include the opening cysteine and the closing phenylalanine or tryptophan. D genes are given only for firm matches. Rows give clone size only sometimes, using once, few, many, or a class for an expanded clone.

size	V	J	D	CDR3	DNA
few	TRBV4-1	TRBJ1-2	NA	CASSQVGTDDYGYTF	TGCGCCAGCAGCCAAGTCGGGACGGATGACTATGGCTACACCTTC
NA	TRBV6-1	TRBJ2-7	NA	CASSEGGTPYEQYF	TGTGCCAGCAGTGAAGGCGGGACACCCTACGAGCAGTACTTC
NA	TRBV7-8	TRBJ1-3	NA	CASSSGVSGNTIYF	TGTGCCAGCAGCTCAGGGGTTTCTGGAAACACCATATATTTT
NA	TRBV2	TRBJ1-1	NA	CASSEGPGGIGAFF	TGTGCCAGCAGTGAAGGTCCGGGGGGCATAGGAGCTTTCTTT
NA	TRBV9	TRBJ2-2	NA	CASSPLRGNTGELFF	TGTGCCAGCAGCCCCCTGAGGGGCAACACCGGGGAGCTGTTTTTT
NA	TRBV4-2	TRBJ2-7	NA	CASSQEALASYEQYF	TGTGCCAGCAGCCAAGAGGCCCTAGCCTCCTACGAGCAGTACTTC
NA	TRBV5-1	TRBJ2-5	TRBD2	CASRFRPGLAGGEETQYF	TGCGCCAGCAGGTTTCGCCCGGGACTAGCGGGAGGGGAAGAGACCCAGTACTTC
once	TRBV28	TRBJ2-1	NA	CASSSFRSGGPYNEQFF	TGTGCCAGCAGTTCTTTCAGGTCCGGGGGCCCCTACAATGAGCAGTTCTTC
NA	TRBV28	TRBJ2-1	NA	CASSLDPLVWDEQFF	TGTGCCAGCAGTTTAGACCCTCTAGTCTGGGATGAGCAGTTCTTC
NA	TRBV5-1	TRBJ1-3	NA	CASSQDNPGNTIYF	TGCGCCAGCAGCCAAGACAACCCGGGAAACACCATATATTTT
NA	TRBV18	TRBJ1-3	TRBD1	CASSPQRQGISGNTIYF	TGTGCCAGCTCACCACAAAGACAGGGAATCTCTGGAAACACCATATATTTT
NA	TRBV10-2	TRBJ2-7	NA	CASLGGARYEQYF	TGCGCCAGCCTCGGGGGAGCCCGGTACGAGCAGTACTTC
NA	TRBV12-3/TRBV12-4	TRBJ2-7	NA	CASSLLGIYEQYF	TGTGCCAGCAGTTTACTGGGAATCTACGAGCAGTACTTC
once	TRBV2	TRBJ2-1	NA	CASSEESAGTGNEQFF	TGTGCCAGCAGTGAAGAATCGGCAGGGACCGGCAATGAGCAGTTCTTC
NA	TRBV7-3	TRBJ1-2	NA	CASSRSQGNGYTF	TGTGCCAGCAGCCGTTCTCAGGGGAATGGCTACACCTTC
NA	TRBV6-2/TRBV6-3	TRBJ1-1	NA	CASSYSGYAEAFF	TGTGCCAGCAGTTACTCAGGGTACGCTGAAGCTTTCTTT
NA	TRBV3-1/TRBV3-2	TRBJ2-7	TRBD1	CASSQLGQGDYEQYF	TGTGCCAGCAGCCAACTCGGACAGGGGGATTACGAGCAGTACTTC
NA	TRBV18	TRBJ1-1	NA	CASSPATRNTEAFF	TGTGCCAGCTCACCTGCTACAAGAAACACTGAAGCTTTCTTT
once	TRBV5-4	TRBJ1-1	NA	CASSLDYLPAFF	TGTGCCAGCAGCTTGGATTACCTCCCAGCTTTCTTT
once	TRBV27	TRBJ2-7	NA	CASSSLVGGLYEQYF	TGTGCCAGCAGTTCCCTAGTGGGGGGCCTCTACGAGCAGTACTTC
NA	TRBV2	TRBJ2-5	NA	CASTTKETQYF	TGTGCCAGCACCACAAAGGAGACCCAGTACTTC
few	TRBV7-9	TRBJ1-6	NA	CASALLGRDNSPLHF	TGTGCCAGCGCGCTCCTGGGACGGGATAATTCACCCCTCCACTTT
NA	TRBV10-3	TRBJ2-1	NA	CAISEMVGREQFF	TGTGCCATCAGTGAGATGGTTGGTCGGGAGCAGTTCTTC
NA	TRBV25-1	TRBJ2-1	TRBD2	CASSERLAGVYEQFF	TGTGCCAGCAGTGAACGACTAGCGGGGGTCTATGAGCAGTTCTTC
NA	TRBV6-2/TRBV6-3	TRBJ2-7	NA	CASSYGAAYEQYF	TGTGCCAGCAGTTACGGGGCAGCCTACGAGCAGTACTTC
NA	TRBV6-5	TRBJ2-1	NA	CASSSPRDRHNEQFF	TGTGCCAGCAGTTCGCCCCGGGACCGGCACAATGAGCAGTTCTTC
NA	TRBV18	TRBJ1-3	NA	CASFHSGNTIYF	TGTGCCAGCTTCCACTCTGGAAACACCATATATTTT
NA	TRBV7-9	TRBJ1-5	NA	CASSLSGGQPQHF	TGTGCCAGCAGCCTGAGCGGGGGACAGCCCCAGCATTTT
NA	TRBV9	TRBJ2-7	TRBD2	CASSAGASGPYEQYF	TGTGCCAGCAGCGCCGGCGCTAGCGGACCCTACGAGCAGTACTTC
NA	TRBV18	TRBJ2-7	NA	CASSPAGEYYEQYF	TGTGCCAGCTCACCCGCCGGAGAATACTACGAGCAGTACTTC
NA	TRBV9	TRBJ2-2	TRBD2	CASSVSAGVGELFF	TGTGCCAGCAGCGTATCCGCGGGAGTCGGGGAGCTGTTTTTT
NA	TRBV7-2	TRBJ2-1	NA	CASSLGAWGTNNEQFF	TGTGCCAGCAGCTTGGGGGCGTGGGGAACAAACAATGAGCAGTTCTTC
NA	TRBV3-1/TRBV3-2	TRBJ1-4	NA	CASSRGRSNEKLFF	TGTGCCAGCAGCCGAGGGAGGTCTAATGAAAAACTGTTTTTT
NA	TRBV30	TRBJ1-4	NA	CAWSVQTGSEKLFF	TGTGCCTGGAGTGTACAAACCGGGAGTGAAAAACTGTTTTTT
NA	TRBV29-1	TRBJ1-1	TRBD1	CSVLDRAPEAFF	TGCAGCGTACTCGACAGGGCACCTGAAGCTTTCTTT
NA	TRBV18	TRBJ2-1	NA	CASSPRQPVYNEQFF	TGTGCCAGCTCACCACGGCAGCCTGTCTACAATGAGCAGTTCTTC
NA	TRBV9	TRBJ1-2	NA	CASSVESQGGYGYTF	TGTGCCAGCAGCGTAGAGAGTCAGGGAGGCTATGGCTACACCTTC
NA	TRBV7-8	TRBJ1-5	NA	CASSLGRQSNQPQHF	TGTGCCAGCAGCTTAGGACGACAGTCAAATCAGCCCCAGCATTTT
NA	TRBV19	TRBJ1-1	TRBD1	CASSRGPGQPNTEAFF	TGTGCCAGTAGTAGGGGGCCGGGACAGCCGAACACTGAAGCTTTCTTT
NA	TRBV27	TRBJ1-4	TRBD1	CASRHHPGQGYEKLFF	TGTGCCAGCAGGCACCACCCGGGACAGGGATATGAAAAACTGTTTTTT
once	TRBV5-1	TRBJ1-1	NA	CASSLTSTSNTEAFF	TGCGCCAGCAGCTTAACGTCCACCTCGAACACTGAAGCTTTCTTT
NA	TRBV19	TRBJ2-2	NA	CGTAQLGTGELFF	TGTGGGACCGCCCAGTTGGGAACCGGGGAGCTGTTTTTT
NA	TRBV6-1	TRBJ1-5	NA	CASSEALMGQPQHF	TGTGCCAGCAGTGAAGCCCTGATGGGGCAGCCCCAGCATTTT
few	TRBV15	TRBJ1-2	TRBD1	CATSRPRTGYYTF	TGTGCCACCAGCAGACCTAGGACAGGGTATTACACCTTC
NA	TRBV5-8	TRBJ2-3	TRBD2	CASSRLAGGQDTQYF	TGTGCCAGCAGCCGACTAGCGGGAGGACAAGATACGCAGTATTTT
NA	TRBV19	TRBJ1-4	TRBD1	CASSIDGQGWIGEKLFF	TGTGCCAGTAGTATAGATGGACAGGGTTGGATTGGTGAAAAACTGTTTTTT
NA	TRBV5-1	TRBJ2-3	NA	CATRKNRDTQYF	TGCGCCACCAGAAAGAACCGAGATACGCAGTATTTT
NA	TRBV2	TRBJ1-6	NA	CASTRSGRGYNSPLHF	TGTGCCAGCACCCGGTCGGGTCGGGGTTATAATTCACCCCTCCACTTT
NA	TRBV6-1	TRBJ2-7	TRBD2	CASSELTLAVYEQYF	TGTGCCAGCAGTGAACTGACGCTAGCGGTCTACGAGCAGTACTTC
NA	TRBV5-1	TRBJ1-1	NA	CASTLGWRDTEAFF	TGCGCCAGCACCCTTGGATGGCGCGACACTGAAGCTTTCTTT
NA	TRBV18	TRBJ2-3	TRBD2	CASSPPSGAGGDTQYF	TGTGCCAGCTCACCACCCAGCGGGGCCGGCGGTGATACGCAGTATTTT
NA	TRBV7-9	TRBJ2-1	TRBD2	CASSSQRDSWEGHEQFF	TGTGCCAGCAGCTCACAAAGGGACTCGTGGGAGGGCCATGAGCAGTTCTTC